This T cell receptor beta chain was profiled in a study of Ad26.COV2.S vaccination and SARS-CoV-2 variants. General study points: Spike-specific CD8+ and CD4+ T cell responses reportedly showed substantial breadth after vaccination.

As concerns this clone: Its target is unknown.

V was trimmed by 8 bases and J by 4 bases, leaving 20 bases between them. This CDR3 is 15 amino acids long. The V gene's germline CDR1 is SGHDT and CDR2 YYEEEE. The data were produced by immunoSEQ multiplex PCR, yet TCRdb's version contains in-frame clones alone and is incomplete. Among about 400,000 clones listed, 80% to 90% were seen once. As to treatment: some 20 received Ad26.COV2.S at low or high dose, single or two shots; several received placebo; per-sample allocation not given. Sample collection was performed on day 63 after the first vaccine or placebo injection. Cohort 1b enrolled adults aged 18-55 years in Boston. Vaccination used an Ad26 vector expressing Wuhan-strain SARS-CoV-2 spike.

The sequence derives from a person between 18 and 65 years old who received the Ad26.COV2.S COVID-19 vaccine or a placebo. V is TRBV5-6 and J is TRBJ2-3, with D possibly called TRBD1 or TRBD2 (6 bases each). The sample in question was peripheral blood, obtained in a trial of Ad26.COV2.S vaccine versus placebo. The CDR3 spells CASQRLGGNPDTQYF. The CDR3 coding sequence is TGTGCCAGTCAGCGTTTGGGGGGCAACCCAGATACGCAGTATTTT.